The present entry profiles one T cell receptor beta chain with its context. Its antigen is still unknown. Per-base quality was not reported, and no clone a single base away is much larger than it. This sample was taken from a study of T-cell reconstitution after alpha-beta-depleted transplantation in children (dated by TCRdb to between 2015 and 2016). Study-level background: Using TCR repertoire profiling, the study followed T-cell immune reconstitution in a quantitative way in children after TCRalphabeta/CD19-depleted allogeneic hematopoietic cell transplantation. Study-wide findings and limitations: About two months after transplant, the apparently early recovery of alphabetaT-cell counts reportedly depended on just several hundred clones that had expanded rapidly and came from non-depleted graft cells. Over subsequent months, a decline in hyperexpanded clone frequencies was noted, and after one year, T-cell counts and TCRbeta diversity were mostly ascribed to newly produced T cells. In some patients, high TCRbeta diversity at day 60 was attributed to recipient T cells and intrathymic progenitors that had survived conditioning.

Trimming takes 4 bases from V and 5 bases from J, and the germline ends sit 8 bases apart. The CDR3 runs 12 residues from the cysteine to the phenylalanine. Solely the CDR3 DNA is kept, with 36 bases framed from the first base. Per the germline V gene (reference sequence), GTSNPN is the CDR1 and SVGIG is the CDR2. The treatment or condition label corresponds to: allogeneic hematopoietic cell transplantation with graft depleted of TCRalphabeta T cells and CD19 B cells. Transplant recipients were children who received TCRalphabeta/CD19-depleted allogeneic hematopoietic cell grafts. The library relied on PCR. The run used an Illumina HiSeq 2500. Molecular barcoding was employed in the preparation of TCR libraries, with unique molecular identifiers being used to normalize TCRbeta repertoire quantification. TCRdb took the public reads, trimmed them with fastp at Q25, ran MiXCR for clone calling and kept in-frame beta chains. Here each entry gathers all rows of one CDR3 protein and keeps the most common genes and DNA. In this sample the table shows more than 200,000 distinct CDR3 sequences, more than 20% of which occur a single time. About 5% of the sample goes to the ten largest clones.

The starting material was PBMCs, mostly from graft donor cells, obtained 360 days after TCRalphabeta/CD19-depleted stem cell transplant. The clonotype was recovered from a female patient aged 2 to 10 who had a stem cell transplant for congenital amegakaryocytic thrombocytopenia, so the T cells may come from the graft donor. Recombination joined TRBV30 with TRBJ2-2, with a weak D call of TRBD1 (5 bases match). The sequenced DNA is TGTGCCTGGAAGCAGGGAACCGGGGAGCTGTTTTTT. This is translated as CAWKQGTGELFF. Joined to the reference TRBV30 and TRBJ2-2 proteins, this CDR3 gives the full variable domain: SQTIHQWPATLVQPVGSPLSLECTVEGTSNPNLYWYRQAAGRGLQLLFYSVGIGQISSEVPQNLSASRPQDRQFILSSKKLLLSDSGFYLCAWKQGTGELFFGEGSRLTVL.